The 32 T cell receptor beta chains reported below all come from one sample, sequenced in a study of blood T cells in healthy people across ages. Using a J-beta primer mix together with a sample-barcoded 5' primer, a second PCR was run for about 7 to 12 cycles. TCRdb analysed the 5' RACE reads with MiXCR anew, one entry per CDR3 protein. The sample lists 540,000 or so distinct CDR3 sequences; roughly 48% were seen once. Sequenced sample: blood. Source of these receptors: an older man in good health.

The CDR3 region is CASSLAVGRQGVFPEQYF. The CDR3 DNA is TGTGCCAGCAGCTTAGCTGTCGGCCGACAGGGGGTCTTTCCCGAGCAGTACTTC. The chain is built from TRBV7-8 and TRBJ2-7; 9 nucleotides agree with TRBD1. The CDR3 runs to 18 residues. Trimming removed 0 bases from V and 6 bases from J; junction bases left unmatched: 15. Per the germline V gene, CDR1 is SGHVS and CDR2 is FQNEAQ.

CDR3 sequence (DNA): TGTGCCTGGAGTAGGCGGGGGGGGGATACGCAGTATTTT. It encodes CAWSRRGGDTQYF. V and J are TRBV30 and TRBJ2-3; 9 positions match TRBD2. CDR3 length: 13 residues. V shed 2 bases, J shed 6 bases, and the junction held 3 bases outside the gene matches. From germline, CDR1 is GTSNPN and CDR2 SVGIG (reference sequence).

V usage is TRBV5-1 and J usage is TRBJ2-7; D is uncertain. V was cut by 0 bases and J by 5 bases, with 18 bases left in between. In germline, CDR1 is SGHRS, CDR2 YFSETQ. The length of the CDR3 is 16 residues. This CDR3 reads CASSLVFSALTHEQYF. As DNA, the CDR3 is TGCGCCAGCAGCTTGGTCTTCAGCGCCTTAACCCACGAGCAGTACTTC. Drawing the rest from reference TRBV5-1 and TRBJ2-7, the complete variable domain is KAGVTQTPRYLIKTRGQQVTLSCSPISGHRSVSWYQQTPGQGLQFLFEYFSETQRNKGNFPGRFSGRQFSNSRSEMNVSTLELGDSALYLCASSLVFSALTHEQYFGPGTRLTVT.

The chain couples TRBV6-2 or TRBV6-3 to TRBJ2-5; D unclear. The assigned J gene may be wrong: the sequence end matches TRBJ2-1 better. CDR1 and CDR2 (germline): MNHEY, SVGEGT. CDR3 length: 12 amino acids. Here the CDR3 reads CASSPVQETQFF. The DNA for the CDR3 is TGTGCCAGCAGCCCCGTCCAAGAGACCCAGTTCTTC.

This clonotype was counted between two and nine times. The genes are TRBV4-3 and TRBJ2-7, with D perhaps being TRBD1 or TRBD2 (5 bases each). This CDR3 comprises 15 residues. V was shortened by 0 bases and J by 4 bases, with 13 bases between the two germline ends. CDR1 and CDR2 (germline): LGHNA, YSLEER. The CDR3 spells CASSQESRGAYEQYF. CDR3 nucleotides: TGCGCCAGCAGCCAAGAGTCGAGGGGAGCTTACGAGCAGTACTTC.

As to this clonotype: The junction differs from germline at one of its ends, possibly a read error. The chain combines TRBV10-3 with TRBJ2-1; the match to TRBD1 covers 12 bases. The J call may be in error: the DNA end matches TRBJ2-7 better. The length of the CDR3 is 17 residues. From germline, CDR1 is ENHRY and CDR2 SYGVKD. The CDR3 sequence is CTISDSGTGGSYNEQYF. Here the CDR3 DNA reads TGTACCATCAGTGATAGTGGGACAGGGGGCTCCTACAATGAGCAGTACTTC.

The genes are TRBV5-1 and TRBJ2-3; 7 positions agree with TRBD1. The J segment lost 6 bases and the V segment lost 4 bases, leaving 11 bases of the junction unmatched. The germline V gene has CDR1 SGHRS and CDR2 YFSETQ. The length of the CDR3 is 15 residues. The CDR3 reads CASSLGQAAIDTQYF. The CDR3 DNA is TGCGCCAGCAGCCTAGGACAGGCCGCTATCGATACGCAGTATTTT. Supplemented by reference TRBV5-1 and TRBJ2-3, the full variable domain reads KAGVTQTPRYLIKTRGQQVTLSCSPISGHRSVSWYQQTPGQGLQFLFEYFSETQRNKGNFPGRFSGRQFSNSRSEMNVSTLELGDSALYLCASSLGQAAIDTQYFGPGTRLTVL.

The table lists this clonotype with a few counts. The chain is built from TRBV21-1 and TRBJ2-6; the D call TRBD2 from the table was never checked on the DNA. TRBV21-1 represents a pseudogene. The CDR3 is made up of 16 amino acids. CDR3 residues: CASSKDRASGANVLTF. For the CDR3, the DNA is TGTGCCAGCAGCAAAGATAGGGCCTCTGGGGCCAACGTCCTGACTTTC.

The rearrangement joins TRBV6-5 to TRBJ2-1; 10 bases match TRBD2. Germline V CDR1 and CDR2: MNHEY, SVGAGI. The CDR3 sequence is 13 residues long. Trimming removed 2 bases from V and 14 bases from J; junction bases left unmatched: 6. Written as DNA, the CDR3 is TGTGCCAGCAGTTACGCCAGCGGGGGGGCCGAGTTCTTC. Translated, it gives CASSYASGGAEFF.

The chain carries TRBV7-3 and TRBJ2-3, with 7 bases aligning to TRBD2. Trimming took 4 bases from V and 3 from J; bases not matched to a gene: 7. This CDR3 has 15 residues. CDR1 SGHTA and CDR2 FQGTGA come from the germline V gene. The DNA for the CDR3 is TGTGCCAGCAGCTCCCAAGCGGGACTTACAGATACGCAGTATTTT. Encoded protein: CASSSQAGLTDTQYF. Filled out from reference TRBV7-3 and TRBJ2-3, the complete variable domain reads GAGVSQTPSNKVTEKGKYVELRCDPISGHTALYWYRQSLGQGPEFLIYFQGTGAADDSGLPNDRFFAVRPEGSVSTLKIQRTERGDSAVYLCASSSQAGLTDTQYFGPGTRLTVL.

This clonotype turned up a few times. Here the CDR3 DNA reads TGCGCCAGCAGCGGCGGGTCCCGGGGCTACACCTTC. Protein product: CASSGGSRGYTF. J is TRBJ1-2 and V is TRBV4-1, with no clear D. The CDR3 is made up of 12 amino acids. Between the trimmed V and J ends, which lost 5 bases and 8 bases, there was a span of 12 bases. Germline CDR1 reads MGHRA; CDR2 reads YSYEKL.

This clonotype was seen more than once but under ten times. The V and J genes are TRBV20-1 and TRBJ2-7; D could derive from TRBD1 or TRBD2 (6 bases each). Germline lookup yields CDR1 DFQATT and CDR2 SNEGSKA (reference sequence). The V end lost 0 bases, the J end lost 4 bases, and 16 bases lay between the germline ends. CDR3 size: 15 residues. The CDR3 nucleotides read TGCAGTGCTAGAGATCCCCGGGGGCCTATTTACGAGCAGTACTTC. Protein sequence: CSARDPRGPIYEQYF.

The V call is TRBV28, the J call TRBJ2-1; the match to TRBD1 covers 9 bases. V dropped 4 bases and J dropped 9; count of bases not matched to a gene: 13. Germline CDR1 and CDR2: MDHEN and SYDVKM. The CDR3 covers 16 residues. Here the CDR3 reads CASSSSGTGSEGEQFF. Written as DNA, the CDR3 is TGTGCCAGCAGTTCCTCCGGGACAGGGAGCGAGGGTGAGCAGTTCTTC. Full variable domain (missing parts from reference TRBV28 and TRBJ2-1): DVKVTQSSRYLVKRTGEKVFLECVQDMDHENMFWYRQDPGLGLRLIYFSYDVKMKEKGDIPEGYSVSREKKERFSLILESASTNQTSMYLCASSSSGTGSEGEQFFGPGTRLTVL.

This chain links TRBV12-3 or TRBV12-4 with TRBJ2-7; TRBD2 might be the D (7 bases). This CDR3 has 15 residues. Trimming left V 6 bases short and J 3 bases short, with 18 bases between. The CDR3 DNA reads TGTGCCAGCAGCCTGGCGGCGGGGGCCTTCTACGAGCAGTACTTC. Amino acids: CASSLAAGAFYEQYF.

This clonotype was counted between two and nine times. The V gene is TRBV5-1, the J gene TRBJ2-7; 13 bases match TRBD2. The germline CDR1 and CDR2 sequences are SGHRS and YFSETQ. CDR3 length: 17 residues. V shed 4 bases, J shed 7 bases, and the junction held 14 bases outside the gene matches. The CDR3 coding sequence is TGCGCCAGCAGCCAAGGGACTAGCGGGACCGCGGCGGGGGAGCAGTACTTC. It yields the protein CASSQGTSGTAAGEQYF.

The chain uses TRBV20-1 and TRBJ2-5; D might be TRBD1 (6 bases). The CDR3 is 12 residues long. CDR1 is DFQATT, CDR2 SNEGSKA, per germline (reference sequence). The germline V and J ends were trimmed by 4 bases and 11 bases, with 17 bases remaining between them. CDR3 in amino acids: CSATSRAGEQYF. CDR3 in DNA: TGCAGTGCTACAAGCAGGGCAGGGGAGCAGTACTTC.

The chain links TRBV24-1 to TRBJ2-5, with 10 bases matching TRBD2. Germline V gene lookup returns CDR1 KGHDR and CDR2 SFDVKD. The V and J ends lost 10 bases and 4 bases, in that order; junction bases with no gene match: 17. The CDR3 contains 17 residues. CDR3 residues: CATTSRKREGLGETQYF. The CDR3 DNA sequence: TGTGCCACAACATCCCGAAAGCGGGAGGGCCTAGGAGAGACCCAGTACTTC.

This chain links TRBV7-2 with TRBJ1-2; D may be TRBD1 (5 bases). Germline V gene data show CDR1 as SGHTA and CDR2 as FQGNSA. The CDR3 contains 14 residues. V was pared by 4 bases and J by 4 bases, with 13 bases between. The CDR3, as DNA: TGTGCCAGCAGCTCTGATGGACAAAGCTATGGCTACACCTTC. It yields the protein CASSSDGQSYGYTF.

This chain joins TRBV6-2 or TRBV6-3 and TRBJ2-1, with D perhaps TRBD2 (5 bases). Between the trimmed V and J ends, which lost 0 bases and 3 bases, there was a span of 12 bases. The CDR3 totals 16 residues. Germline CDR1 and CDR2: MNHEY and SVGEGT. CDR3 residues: CASSYSIGGGYNEQFF. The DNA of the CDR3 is TGTGCCAGCAGTTACTCCATCGGAGGTGGCTACAATGAGCAGTTCTTC.

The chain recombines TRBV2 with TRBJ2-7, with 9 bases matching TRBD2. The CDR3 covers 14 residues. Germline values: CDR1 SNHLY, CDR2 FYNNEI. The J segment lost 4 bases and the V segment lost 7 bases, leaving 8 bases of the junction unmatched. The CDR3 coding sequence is TGTGCCAGCAAGGGTTCAGCGGGGGGTTACGAGCAGTACTTC. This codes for CASKGSAGGYEQYF.

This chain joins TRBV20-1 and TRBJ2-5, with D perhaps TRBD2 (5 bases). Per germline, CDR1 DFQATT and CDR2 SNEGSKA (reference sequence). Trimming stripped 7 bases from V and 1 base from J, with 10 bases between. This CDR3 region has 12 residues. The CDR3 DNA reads TGCAGTGTTGACTATATCCAAGAGACCCAGTACTTC. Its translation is CSVDYIQETQYF.

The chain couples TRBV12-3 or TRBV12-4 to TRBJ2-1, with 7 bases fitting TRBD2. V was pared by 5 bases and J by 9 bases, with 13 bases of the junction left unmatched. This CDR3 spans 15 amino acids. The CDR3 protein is CASSLTSIAKSEQFF. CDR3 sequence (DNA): TGTGCCAGCAGTCTGACTAGCATAGCGAAGAGTGAGCAGTTCTTC.

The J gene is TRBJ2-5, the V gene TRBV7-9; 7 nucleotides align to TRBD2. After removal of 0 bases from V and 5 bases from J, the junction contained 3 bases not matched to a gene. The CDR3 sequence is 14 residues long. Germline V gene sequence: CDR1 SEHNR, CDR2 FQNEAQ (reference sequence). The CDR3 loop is CASSLAGGFETQYF. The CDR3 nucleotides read TGTGCCAGCAGCTTAGCGGGGGGGTTCGAGACCCAGTACTTC.

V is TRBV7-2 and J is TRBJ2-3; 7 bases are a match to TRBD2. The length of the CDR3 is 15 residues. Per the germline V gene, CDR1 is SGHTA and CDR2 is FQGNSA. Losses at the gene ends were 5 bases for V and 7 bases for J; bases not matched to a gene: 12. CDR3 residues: CASSTGLGEPHTQYF. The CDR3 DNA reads TGTGCCAGCAGCACAGGACTAGGGGAGCCGCATACGCAGTATTTT.

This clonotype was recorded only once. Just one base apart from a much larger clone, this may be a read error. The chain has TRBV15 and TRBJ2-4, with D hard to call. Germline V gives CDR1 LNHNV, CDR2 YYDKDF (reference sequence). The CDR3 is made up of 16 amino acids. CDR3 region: CAASRDLANAKNIQYF. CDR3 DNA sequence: TGTGCCGCCAGCAGAGATCTGGCAAACGCCAAAAACATTCAGTACTTC.

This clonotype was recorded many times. In DNA, the CDR3 is TGTGCCAGCAGCTCTCGACAGAGCGTCAATGAGCAGTTCTTC. Translation: CASSSRQSVNEQFF. The chain uses TRBV7-2 and TRBJ2-1, with D possibly being TRBD1 (5 bases). V lost 4 bases and J lost 6, with 13 bases in between. Germline CDR1 is SGHTA and CDR2 is FQGNSA. The CDR3 has 14 residues. The full variable domain, its missing parts supplied by reference TRBV7-2 and TRBJ2-1, is GAGVSQSPSNKVTEKGKDVELRCDPISGHTALYWYRQSLGQGLEFLIYFQGNSAPDKSGLPSDRFSAERTGGSVSTLTIQRTQQEDSAVYLCASSSRQSVNEQFFGPGTRLTVL.

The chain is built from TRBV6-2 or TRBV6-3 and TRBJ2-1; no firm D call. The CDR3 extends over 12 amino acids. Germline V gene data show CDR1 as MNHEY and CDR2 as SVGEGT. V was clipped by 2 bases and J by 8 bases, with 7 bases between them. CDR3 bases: TGTGCCAGCAGTTACCAGGCCTATGAGCAGTTCTTC. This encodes CASSYQAYEQFF.

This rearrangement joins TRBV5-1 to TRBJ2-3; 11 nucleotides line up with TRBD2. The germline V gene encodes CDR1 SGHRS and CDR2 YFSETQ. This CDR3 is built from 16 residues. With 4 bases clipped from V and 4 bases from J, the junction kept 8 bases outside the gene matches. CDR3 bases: TGCGCCAGCAGCCTCCCGACTAGCGGGGCTCCAGATACGCAGTATTTT. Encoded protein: CASSLPTSGAPDTQYF.

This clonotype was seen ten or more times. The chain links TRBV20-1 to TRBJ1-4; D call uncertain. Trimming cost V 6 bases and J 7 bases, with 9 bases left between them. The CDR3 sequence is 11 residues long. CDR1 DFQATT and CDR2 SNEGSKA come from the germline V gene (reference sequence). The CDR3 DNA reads TGCAGTGCCCCCGTGGGTGAAAAACTGTTTTTT. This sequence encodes CSAPVGEKLFF.

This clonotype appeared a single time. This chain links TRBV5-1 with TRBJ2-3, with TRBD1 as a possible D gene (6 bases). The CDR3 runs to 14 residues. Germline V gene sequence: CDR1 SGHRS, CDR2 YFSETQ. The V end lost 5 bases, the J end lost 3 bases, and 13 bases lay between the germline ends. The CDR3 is CASRTGQLTDTQYF. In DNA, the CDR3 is TGCGCCAGCAGGACAGGACAGCTTACAGATACGCAGTATTTT.

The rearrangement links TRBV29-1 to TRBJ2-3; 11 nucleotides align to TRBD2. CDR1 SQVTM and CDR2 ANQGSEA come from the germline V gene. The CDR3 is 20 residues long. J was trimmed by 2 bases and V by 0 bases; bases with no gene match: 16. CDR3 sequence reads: CSVEDLGVAGGPIVTDTQYF. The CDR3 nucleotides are TGCAGCGTTGAAGATCTTGGAGTAGCGGGAGGGCCGATTGTCACAGATACGCAGTATTTT.

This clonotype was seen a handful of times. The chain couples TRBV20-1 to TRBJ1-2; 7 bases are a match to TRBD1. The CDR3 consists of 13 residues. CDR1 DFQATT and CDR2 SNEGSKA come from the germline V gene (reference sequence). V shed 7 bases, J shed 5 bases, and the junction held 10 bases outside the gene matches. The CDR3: CSGNRQGEYGYTF. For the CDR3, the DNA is TGCAGTGGGAACCGACAGGGCGAATATGGCTACACCTTC.